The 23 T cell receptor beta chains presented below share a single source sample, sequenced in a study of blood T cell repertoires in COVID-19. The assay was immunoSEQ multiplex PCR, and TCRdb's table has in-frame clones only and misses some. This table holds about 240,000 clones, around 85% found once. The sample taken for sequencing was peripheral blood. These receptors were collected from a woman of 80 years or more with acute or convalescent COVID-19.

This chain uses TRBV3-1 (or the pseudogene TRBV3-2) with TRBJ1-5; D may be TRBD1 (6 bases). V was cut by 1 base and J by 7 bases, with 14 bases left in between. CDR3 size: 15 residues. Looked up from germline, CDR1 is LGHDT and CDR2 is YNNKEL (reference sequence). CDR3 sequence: CASSQGQGTEQPQHF. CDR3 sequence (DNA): TGTGCCAGCAGCCAAGGCCAGGGGACGGAGCAGCCCCAGCATTTT.

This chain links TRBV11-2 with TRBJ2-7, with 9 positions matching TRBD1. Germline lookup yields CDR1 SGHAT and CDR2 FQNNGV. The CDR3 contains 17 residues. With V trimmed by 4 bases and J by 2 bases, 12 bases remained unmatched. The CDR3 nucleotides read TGTGCCAGCAGCTCCTCGTTTGGGACAGGGTTAACCTACGAGCAGTACTTC. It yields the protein CASSSSFGTGLTYEQYF.

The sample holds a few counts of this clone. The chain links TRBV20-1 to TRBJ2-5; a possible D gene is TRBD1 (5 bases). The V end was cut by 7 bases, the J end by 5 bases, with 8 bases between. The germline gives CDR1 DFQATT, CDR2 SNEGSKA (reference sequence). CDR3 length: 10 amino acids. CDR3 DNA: TGCAGTGTCAGGGCGGAGACCCAGTACTTC. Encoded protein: CSVRAETQYF.

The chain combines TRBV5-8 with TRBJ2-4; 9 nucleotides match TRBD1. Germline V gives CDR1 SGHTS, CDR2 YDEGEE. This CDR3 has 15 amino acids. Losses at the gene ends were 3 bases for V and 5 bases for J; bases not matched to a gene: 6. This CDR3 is CASSSDRGGENIQYF. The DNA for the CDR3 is TGTGCCAGCAGCTCCGACAGGGGGGGGGAAAACATTCAGTACTTC.

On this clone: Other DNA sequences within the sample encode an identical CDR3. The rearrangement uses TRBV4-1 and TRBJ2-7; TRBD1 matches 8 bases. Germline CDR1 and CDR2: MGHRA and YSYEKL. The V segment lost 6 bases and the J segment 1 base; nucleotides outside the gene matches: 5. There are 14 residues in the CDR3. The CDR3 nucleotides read TGCGCCAGCAGTCTCGGACAGGGATCCTACGAGCAGTACTTC. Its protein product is CASSLGQGSYEQYF.

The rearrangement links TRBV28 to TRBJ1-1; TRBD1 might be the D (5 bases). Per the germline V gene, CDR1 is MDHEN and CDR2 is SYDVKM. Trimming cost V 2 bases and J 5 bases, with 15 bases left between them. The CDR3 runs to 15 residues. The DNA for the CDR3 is TGTGCCAGCAGTTTAGGGGAGGGGTGGAGGACTGAAGCTTTCTTT. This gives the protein CASSLGEGWRTEAFF.

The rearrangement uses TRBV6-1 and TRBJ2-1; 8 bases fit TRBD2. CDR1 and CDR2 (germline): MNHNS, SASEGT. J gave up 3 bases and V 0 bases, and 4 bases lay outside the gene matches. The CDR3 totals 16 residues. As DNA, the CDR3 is TGTGCCAGCAGTGAAGCGGGACTAGACTACTACAATGAGCAGTTCTTC. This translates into CASSEAGLDYYNEQFF.

The CDR3 spells CASSQDIGGYNEQFF. CDR3 bases: TGTGCCAGCAGCCAAGATATAGGGGGATACAATGAGCAGTTCTTC. This sequence joins TRBV3-1 (or the pseudogene TRBV3-2) and TRBJ2-1, with D possibly TRBD1 on 6 matching bases. Deletions cut 0 bases from V and 4 bases from J, with 10 bases between. CDR3 length: 15 residues. From germline, CDR1 is LGHDT and CDR2 YNNKEL (reference sequence).

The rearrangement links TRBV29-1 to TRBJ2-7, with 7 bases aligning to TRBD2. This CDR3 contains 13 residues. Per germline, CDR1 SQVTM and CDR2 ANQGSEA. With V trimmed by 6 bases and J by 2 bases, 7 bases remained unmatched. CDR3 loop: CSVNPGGTYEQYF. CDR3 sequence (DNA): TGCAGCGTGAACCCGGGGGGAACCTACGAGCAGTACTTC.

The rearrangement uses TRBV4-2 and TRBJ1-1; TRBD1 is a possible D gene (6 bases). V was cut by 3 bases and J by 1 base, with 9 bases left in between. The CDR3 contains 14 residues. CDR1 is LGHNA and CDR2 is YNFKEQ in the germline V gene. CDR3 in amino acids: CASSHPDRNTEAFF. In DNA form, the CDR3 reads TGTGCCAGCAGCCACCCGGACAGGAACACTGAAGCTTTCTTT.

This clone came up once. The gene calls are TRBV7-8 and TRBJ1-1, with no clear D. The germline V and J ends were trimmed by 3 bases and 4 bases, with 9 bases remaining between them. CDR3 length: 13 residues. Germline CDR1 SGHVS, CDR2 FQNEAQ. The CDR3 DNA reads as TGTGCCAGCAGCTTGAGCATTGGCACTGAAGCTTTCTTT. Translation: CASSLSIGTEAFF.

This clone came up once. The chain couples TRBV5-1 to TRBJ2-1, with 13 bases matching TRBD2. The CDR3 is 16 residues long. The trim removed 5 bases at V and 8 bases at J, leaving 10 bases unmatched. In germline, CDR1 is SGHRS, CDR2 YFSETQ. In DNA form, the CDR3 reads TGCGCCAGCAGTTATAGGGGGACTAGCGGGGTGTATGAGCAGTTCTTC. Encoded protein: CASSYRGTSGVYEQFF. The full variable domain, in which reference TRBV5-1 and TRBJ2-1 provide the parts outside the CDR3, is KAGVTQTPRYLIKTRGQQVTLSCSPISGHRSVSWYQQTPGQGLQFLFEYFSETQRNKGNFPGRFSGRQFSNSRSEMNVSTLELGDSALYLCASSYRGTSGVYEQFFGPGTRLTVL.

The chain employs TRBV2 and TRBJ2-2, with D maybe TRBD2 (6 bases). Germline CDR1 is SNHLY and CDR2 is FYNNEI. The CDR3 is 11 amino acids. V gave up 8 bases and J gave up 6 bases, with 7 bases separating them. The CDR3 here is CASGGAGELFF. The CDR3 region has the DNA TGTGCCAGCGGCGGGGCCGGGGAGCTGTTTTTT.

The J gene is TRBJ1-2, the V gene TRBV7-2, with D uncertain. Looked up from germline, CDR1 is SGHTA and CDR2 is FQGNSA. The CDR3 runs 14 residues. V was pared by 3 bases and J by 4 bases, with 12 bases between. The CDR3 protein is CASSFLGRIYGYTF. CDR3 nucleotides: TGTGCCAGCAGCTTCTTGGGCAGAATCTATGGCTACACCTTC. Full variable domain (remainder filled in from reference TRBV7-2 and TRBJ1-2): GAGVSQSPSNKVTEKGKDVELRCDPISGHTALYWYRQSLGQGLEFLIYFQGNSAPDKSGLPSDRFSAERTGGSVSTLTIQRTQQEDSAVYLCASSFLGRIYGYTFGSGTRLTVV.

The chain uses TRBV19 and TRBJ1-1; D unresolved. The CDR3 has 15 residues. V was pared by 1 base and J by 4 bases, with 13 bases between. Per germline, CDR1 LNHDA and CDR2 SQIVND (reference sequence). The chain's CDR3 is CASSIVGKGPTEAFF. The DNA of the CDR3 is TGTGCCAGTAGTATAGTCGGGAAGGGCCCCACTGAAGCTTTCTTT.

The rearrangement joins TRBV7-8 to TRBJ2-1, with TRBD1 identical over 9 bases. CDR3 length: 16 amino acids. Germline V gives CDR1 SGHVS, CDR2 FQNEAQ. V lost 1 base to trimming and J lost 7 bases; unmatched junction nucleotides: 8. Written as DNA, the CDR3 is TGTGCCAGCAGCTTAGGGGGGACAGGGAAAAGGAATGAGCAGTTCTTC. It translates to CASSLGGTGKRNEQFF.

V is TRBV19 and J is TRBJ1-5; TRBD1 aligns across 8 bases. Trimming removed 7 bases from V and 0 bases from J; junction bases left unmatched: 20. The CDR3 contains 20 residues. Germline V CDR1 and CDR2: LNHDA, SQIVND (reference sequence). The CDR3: CASKVARAGGLLPSNQPQHF. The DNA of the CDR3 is TGTGCCAGTAAGGTTGCTAGGGCAGGGGGCTTGTTACCTAGCAATCAGCCCCAGCATTTT.

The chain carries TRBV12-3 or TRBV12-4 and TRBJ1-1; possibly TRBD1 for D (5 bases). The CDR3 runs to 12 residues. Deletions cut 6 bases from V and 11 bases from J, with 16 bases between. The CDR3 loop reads CASRETGRGAFF. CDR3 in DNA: TGTGCCAGCAGAGAAACAGGTAGAGGTGCTTTCTTT.

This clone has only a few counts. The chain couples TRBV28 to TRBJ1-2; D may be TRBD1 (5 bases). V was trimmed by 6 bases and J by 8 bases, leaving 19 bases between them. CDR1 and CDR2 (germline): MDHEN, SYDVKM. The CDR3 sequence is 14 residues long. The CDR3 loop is CASRKGPGGGGYTF. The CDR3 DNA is TGTGCCAGCAGGAAAGGGCCGGGGGGTGGAGGCTACACCTTC.

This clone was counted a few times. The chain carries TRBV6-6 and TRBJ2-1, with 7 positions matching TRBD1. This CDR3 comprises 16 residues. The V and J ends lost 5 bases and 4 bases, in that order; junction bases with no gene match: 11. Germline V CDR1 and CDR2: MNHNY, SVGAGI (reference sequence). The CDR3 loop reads CASSNRQGNAYNEQFF. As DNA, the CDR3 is TGTGCCAGCAGTAACCGACAGGGAAATGCATACAATGAGCAGTTCTTC.

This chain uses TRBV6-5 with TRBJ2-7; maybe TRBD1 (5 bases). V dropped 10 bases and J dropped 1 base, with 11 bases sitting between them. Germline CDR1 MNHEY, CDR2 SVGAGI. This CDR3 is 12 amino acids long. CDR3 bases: TGTGCCATCAAGGGGCAGTCCTACGAGCAGTACTTC. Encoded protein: CAIKGQSYEQYF.

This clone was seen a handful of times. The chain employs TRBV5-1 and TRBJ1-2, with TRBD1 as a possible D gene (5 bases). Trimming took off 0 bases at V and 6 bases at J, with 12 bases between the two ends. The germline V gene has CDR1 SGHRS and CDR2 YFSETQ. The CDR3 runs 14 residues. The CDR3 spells CASSLAPGDHGYTF. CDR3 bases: TGCGCCAGCAGCTTGGCTCCGGGGGACCATGGCTACACCTTC.

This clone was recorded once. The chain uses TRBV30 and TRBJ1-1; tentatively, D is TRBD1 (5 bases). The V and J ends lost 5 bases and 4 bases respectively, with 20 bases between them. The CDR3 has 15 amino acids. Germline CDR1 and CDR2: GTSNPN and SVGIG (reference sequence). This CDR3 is CAWDPLGALPTEAFF. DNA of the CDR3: TGTGCCTGGGATCCCCTTGGGGCTTTGCCCACTGAAGCTTTCTTT.